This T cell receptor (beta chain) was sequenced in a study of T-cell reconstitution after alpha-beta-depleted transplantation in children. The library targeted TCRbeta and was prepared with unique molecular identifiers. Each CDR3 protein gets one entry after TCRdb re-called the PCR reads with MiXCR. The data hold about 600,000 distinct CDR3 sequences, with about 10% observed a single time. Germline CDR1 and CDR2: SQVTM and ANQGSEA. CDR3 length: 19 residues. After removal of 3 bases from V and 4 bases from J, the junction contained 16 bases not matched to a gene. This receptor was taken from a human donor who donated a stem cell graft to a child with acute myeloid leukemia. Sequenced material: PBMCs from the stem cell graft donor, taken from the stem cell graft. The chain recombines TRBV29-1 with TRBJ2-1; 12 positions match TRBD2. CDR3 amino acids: CSVDLGVVASGRGYNEQFF. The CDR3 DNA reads TGCAGCGTTGATTTGGGGGTGGTGGCTAGCGGGAGGGGGTACAATGAGCAGTTCTTC.